This record concerns one T cell receptor beta chain sequence. Its antigen is not known. This CDR3 is built from 15 residues. The germline V gene has CDR1 LNHDA and CDR2 SQIVND (reference sequence). Deletions cut 6 bases from V and 0 bases from J, with 12 bases between. The record originates from a study of T cell responses to AZD1222 COVID-19 vaccine. Points from the study as a whole: Spike-specific TCR depth and breadth grew after two AZD1222 doses. In the spike-specific TCR repertoire, nearly half reportedly target unmutated variant regions.

Using immunoSEQ multiplex PCR, the repertoire was profiled, and TCRdb retains in-frame clones only, with some absent. The sample lists approximately 61,000 clones, about four fifths occurring once. This sample comprised peripheral blood, obtained 28 days after the second AZD1222 dose. V gene TRBV19 combines with J gene TRBJ1-3; D is uncertain. The sequence was obtained from an adult who received the AZD1222 COVID-19 vaccine. The DNA of the CDR3 is TGTGCCAGTAGGCCAACCCTCAACTCTGGAAACACCATATATTTT. Translating it yields CASRPTLNSGNTIYF.